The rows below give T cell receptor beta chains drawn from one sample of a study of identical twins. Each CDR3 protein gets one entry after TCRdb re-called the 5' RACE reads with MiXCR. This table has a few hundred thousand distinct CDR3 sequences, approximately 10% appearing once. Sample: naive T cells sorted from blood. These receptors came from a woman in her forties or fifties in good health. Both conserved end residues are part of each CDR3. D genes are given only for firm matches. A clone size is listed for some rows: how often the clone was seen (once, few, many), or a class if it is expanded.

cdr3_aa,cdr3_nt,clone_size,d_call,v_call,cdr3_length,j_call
CASSSYGDWETQYF,TGTGCCAGCAGCTCCTATGGAGACTGGGAGACCCAGTACTTC,few,NA,TRBV5-5,14,TRBJ2-5
CASSSIPVGDTEAFF,TGTGCCAGCAGTTCGATCCCGGTCGGGGACACTGAAGCTTTCTTT,NA,NA,TRBV12-3/TRBV12-4,15,TRBJ1-1
CASSTGQGNEQFF,TGTGCCAGCAGTACCGGACAGGGGAATGAGCAGTTCTTC,few,TRBD1,TRBV12-3/TRBV12-4,13,TRBJ2-1
CASSRDFVTGELFF,TGTGCCAGCAGCAGGGATTTTGTCACCGGGGAGCTGTTTTTT,NA,NA,TRBV7-2,14,TRBJ2-2
CASTEVGEAFF,TGTGCCAGCACTGAGGTCGGTGAAGCTTTCTTT,NA,NA,TRBV12-3/TRBV12-4,11,TRBJ1-1
CATQGVGRYTQYF,TGTGCCACCCAGGGAGTAGGGCGATATACGCAGTATTTT,NA,NA,TRBV28,13,TRBJ2-3
CASSRQGGSFTDTQYF,TGTGCCAGCAGCAGACAGGGTGGCTCGTTCACAGATACGCAGTATTTT,many,TRBD1,TRBV6-5,16,TRBJ2-3
CASSLMVGRGKDGYTF,TGTGCCAGCAGCTTGATGGTTGGCAGGGGGAAAGATGGCTACACCTTC,many,TRBD1,TRBV5-4,16,TRBJ1-2
CASSSEGGASYNEQFF,TGTGCCAGCAGCTCTGAGGGGGGGGCTTCCTACAATGAGCAGTTCTTC,NA,NA,TRBV7-7,16,TRBJ2-1
CASSYEAFAQYF,TGTGCCAGCAGTTACGAAGCGTTTGCGCAGTATTTT,NA,NA,TRBV6-2/TRBV6-3,12,TRBJ2-3
CAISAAGRDTQYF,TGTGCCATCAGTGCGGCAGGACGCGATACGCAGTATTTT,few,NA,TRBV10-3,13,TRBJ2-3
CASSELLGSAGELFF,TGTGCCAGCAGTGAACTTCTTGGCTCGGCCGGGGAGCTGTTTTTT,many,NA,TRBV2,15,TRBJ2-2
CASSQFSGGVPEQYF,TGTGCCAGCAGCCAATTTTCGGGAGGGGTTCCCGAGCAGTACTTC,few,TRBD2,TRBV3-1,15,TRBJ2-7
CASSLDGTAETQYF,TGTGCCAGCAGTTTGGACGGGACAGCTGAGACCCAGTACTTC,few,TRBD1,TRBV12-3/TRBV12-4,14,TRBJ2-5
CAWAKGTGAYGYTF,TGTGCCTGGGCCAAAGGGACAGGGGCCTATGGCTACACCTTC,NA,TRBD1,TRBV30,14,TRBJ1-2
CASSQGLRRVAGDNEQFF,TGTGCCAGCAGCCAGGGACTCAGAAGGGTTGCTGGCGACAATGAGCAGTTCTTC,many,NA,TRBV7-2,18,TRBJ2-1
CASSVGTSVTGELFF,TGTGCCAGCAGCGTAGGGACTAGCGTGACCGGGGAGCTGTTTTTT,NA,TRBD2,TRBV7-9,15,TRBJ2-2
CASSQYIGEQFF,TGTGCCAGCAGCCAATATATCGGTGAGCAGTTCTTC,few,NA,TRBV3-1,12,TRBJ2-1
CATSDPLGQPQHF,TGTGCCACCAGTGACCCCCTGGGGCAGCCCCAGCATTTT,NA,NA,TRBV24-1,13,TRBJ1-5
CASSLLVDMNTEAFF,TGTGCCAGCAGCTTACTAGTCGACATGAACACTGAAGCTTTCTTT,many,NA,TRBV7-6,15,TRBJ1-1
CASSPGFGYGYTF,TGTGCCAGCAGTCCAGGGTTCGGCTATGGCTACACCTTC,few,NA,TRBV12-3/TRBV12-4,13,TRBJ1-2
CASSSPDRVNHGYTF,TGTGCCAGCAGTTCACCGGACAGGGTCAATCATGGCTACACCTTC,many,TRBD1,TRBV6-5,15,TRBJ1-2
CASSLDQGKNTEAFF,TGTGCCAGCAGCTTGGATCAGGGGAAGAACACTGAAGCTTTCTTT,NA,NA,TRBV5-6,15,TRBJ1-1
CASSFIRGQGVGEQYF,TGTGCCAGCAGCTTTATTCGGGGACAAGGGGTGGGGGAGCAGTACTTC,many,NA,TRBV7-8,16,TRBJ2-7
CASWGGSSPLHF,TGTGCCAGCTGGGGGGGGAGTTCACCCCTCCACTTT,few,NA,TRBV12-3/TRBV12-4,12,TRBJ1-6
CASSSYGVSETQYF,TGCGCCAGCAGCTCGTATGGGGTATCGGAGACCCAGTACTTC,NA,NA,TRBV5-1,14,TRBJ2-5
CASSVGGVGEKLFF,TGTGCCAGCAGCGTAGGAGGGGTCGGTGAAAAACTGTTTTTT,NA,NA,TRBV9,14,TRBJ1-4
CASSLLGQGFDSPLHF,TGTGCCAGCAGCTTACTGGGTCAGGGATTTGATTCACCCCTCCACTTT,few,NA,TRBV7-9,16,TRBJ1-6
CASSLGWSSYEQYF,TGCGCCAGCAGCTTGGGGTGGAGCTCCTACGAGCAGTACTTC,many,NA,TRBV5-1,14,TRBJ2-7
CSARDNRGYGYTF,TGCAGTGCTAGAGACAACCGGGGCTATGGCTACACCTTC,few,NA,TRBV20-1,13,TRBJ1-2
CASSLALAQTDTQYF,TGTGCCAGCAGCTTAGCCCTAGCGCAAACAGATACGCAGTATTTT,many,NA,TRBV7-9,15,TRBJ2-3
CASSLGPGGSGYGYTF,TGCGCCAGCAGCCTCGGCCCGGGAGGGAGCGGCTATGGCTACACCTTC,few,NA,TRBV5-1,16,TRBJ1-2
CASSHGTSLYQETQYF,TGCGCCAGCAGCCACGGGACTTCCCTGTACCAAGAGACCCAGTACTTC,few,NA,TRBV4-1,16,TRBJ2-5
CASSRPDRGVRGGGEKLFF,TGTGCCAGCAGCCGGCCTGACAGGGGGGTTCGTGGGGGCGGAGAAAAACTGTTTTTT,few,TRBD1,TRBV3-1,19,TRBJ1-4